The next 30 T cell receptor beta chains were all read from a single sample in a study of cytomegalovirus exposure and HLA in healthy donors. Primers: 60 Vbeta forward and 13 Jbeta reverse. Data came from immunoSEQ multiplex PCR; TCRdb stores just in-frame clones and leaves some out. The sample holds 130,000 to 150,000 clones, roughly 78% seen once. The sample comprised PBMCs. The receptors were sampled from a man aged 25 to 40 in good health and CMV-seronegative.

This clone was counted many times. CDR3 bases: TGTGCCTGGAGTGAACTAGCCAACACCGGGGAGCTGTTTTTT. This gives the protein CAWSELANTGELFF. The rearrangement links TRBV30 to TRBJ2-2, with D maybe TRBD2 (6 bases). This CDR3 has 14 amino acids. Trimming took 1 base from V and 2 from J, leaving 8 bases between them. Germline lookup yields CDR1 GTSNPN and CDR2 SVGIG (reference sequence).

In its sample, this clone was seen a few times. The chain uses TRBV6-5 and TRBJ1-1, with a tentative D call TRBD1 (5 bases). V shed 6 bases and J shed 4 bases, with 15 bases lying between them. Germline V lookup: CDR1 MNHEY, CDR2 SVGAGI. The CDR3 totals 14 residues. For the CDR3, the DNA is TGTGCCAGCAGGACCTACACGGGGGGCACTGAAGCTTTCTTT. Residues: CASRTYTGGTEAFF.

J is TRBJ1-6 and V is TRBV27, with TRBD1 as a possible D gene (5 bases). The CDR3 loop spans 13 amino acids. Per germline, CDR1 MNHEY and CDR2 SMNVEV (reference sequence). V lost 4 bases, J lost 8 bases, and 9 bases lay in between. In DNA form, the CDR3 reads TGTGCCAGCAGTTACAGGAGAGATTCACCCCTCCACTTT. This encodes CASSYRRDSPLHF.

The chain couples TRBV7-2 to TRBJ2-7; 13 nucleotides agree with TRBD2. The CDR3 consists of 16 residues. Germline V lookup: CDR1 SGHTA, CDR2 FQGNSA. V shed 5 bases and J 0 bases; nucleotides not matched to a gene: 4. CDR3 in amino acids: CASSARLAGGSYEQYF. DNA for the CDR3: TGTGCCAGCAGCGCCCGACTAGCGGGGGGCTCCTACGAGCAGTACTTC.

The V gene is TRBV27, the J gene TRBJ1-4, with 10 bases identical to TRBD1. V dropped 5 bases and J dropped 7; count of bases not matched to a gene: 10. Germline-derived CDR1 and CDR2 are MNHEY and SMNVEV (reference sequence). This CDR3 is built from 16 residues. This CDR3 reads CASSPPRGTGVEKLFF. The CDR3 nucleotides read TGTGCCAGCAGTCCTCCGAGGGGGACAGGGGTTGAAAAACTGTTTTTT.

This rearrangement joins TRBV30 to TRBJ2-1; the D is unclear. CDR1 and CDR2 (germline): GTSNPN, SVGIG (reference sequence). The CDR3 spans 14 residues. V was shortened by 2 bases and J by 5 bases, with 13 bases between the two germline ends. The CDR3 DNA sequence: TGTGCCTGGAGTATGTCCCTCAGGAACAATGAGCAGTTCTTC. Translating it yields CAWSMSLRNNEQFF.

The chain combines TRBV5-4 with TRBJ1-3; D perhaps matches TRBD1 (6 bases). V lost 1 base, J lost 0 bases, and 14 bases lay in between. From germline, CDR1 is SGHNT and CDR2 YYREEE (reference sequence). This CDR3 has 17 amino acids. CDR3 DNA sequence: TGTGCCAGCAGCTTGCAACAGGGACCCAACTCTGGAAACACCATATATTTT. It specifies CASSLQQGPNSGNTIYF. Supplemented by reference TRBV5-4 and TRBJ1-3, the full variable domain reads ETGVTQSPTHLIKTRGQQVTLRCSSQSGHNTVSWYQQALGQGPQFIFQYYREEENGRGNFPPRFSGLQFPNYSSELNVNALELDDSALYLCASSLQQGPNSGNTIYFGEGSWLTVV.

This chain uses TRBV5-1 with TRBJ1-4, with a tentative D call TRBD1 (5 bases). Trimming pared 4 bases from V and 0 bases from J, leaving 19 bases between. Germline CDR1 and CDR2: SGHRS and YFSETQ. The CDR3 has 18 amino acids. CDR3 in amino acids: CASSRQSATKATNEKLFF. The CDR3, as DNA: TGCGCCAGCAGCCGACAGTCCGCAACGAAAGCAACTAATGAAAAACTGTTTTTT.

J is TRBJ2-7 and V is TRBV29-1; TRBD2 aligns across 11 bases. The trim removed 6 bases at V and 4 bases at J, leaving 2 bases unmatched. Germline V gene sequence: CDR1 SQVTM, CDR2 ANQGSEA. The CDR3 loop spans 12 amino acids. CDR3 protein: CSVIAGGYEQYF. CDR3 coding DNA: TGCAGCGTAATAGCGGGAGGGTACGAGCAGTACTTC.

As to this clone: A read error may produce the germline difference seen at one junction end. The chain combines TRBV30 with TRBJ2-2; D call uncertain. The CDR3 sequence is 15 residues long. Germline assignment: CDR1 GTSNPN and CDR2 SVGIG (reference sequence). The CDR3 reads CALSVPGLNTGELFF. CDR3 DNA sequence: TGTGCCTTGAGTGTACCCGGGTTGAACACCGGGGAGCTGTTTTTT.

Points on this clone: The junction does not match germline at one end; this may be a read error. V usage is TRBV4-1 and J usage is TRBJ1-2; D is possibly TRBD1 (6 bases). Germline V gene lookup returns CDR1 MGHRA and CDR2 YSYEKL. The CDR3 has 16 amino acids. Written as DNA, the CDR3 is TGCGCCAGCAGCCATCTACCAGGGGTAGTTGACTATGGCTACCCCTTC. Translating it yields CASSHLPGVVDYGYPF.

V and J are TRBV6-6 and TRBJ2-5, with TRBD2 as a possible D gene (6 bases). Germline CDR1 MNHNY, CDR2 SVGAGI (reference sequence). The CDR3 is 13 residues long. V gave up 10 bases and J gave up 5 bases, with 17 bases separating them. The CDR3 sequence is CATITAGSETQYF. The CDR3 DNA reads TGTGCCACCATCACCGCGGGGAGCGAGACCCAGTACTTC.

This chain uses TRBV5-1 with TRBJ2-3; 14 bases align to TRBD2. After removal of 4 bases from V and 5 bases from J, the junction contained 6 bases not matched to a gene. This CDR3 contains 16 residues. Germline V lookup: CDR1 SGHRS, CDR2 YFSETQ. Here the CDR3 DNA reads TGCGCCAGCAGCCCCGCGGGACTAGCGGGGGAAGATACGCAGTATTTT. Its translation: CASSPAGLAGEDTQYF.

The rearrangement links TRBV28 to TRBJ2-5; D is undetermined. The V end lost 5 bases, the J end lost 8 bases, and 15 bases lay between the germline ends. The germline gives CDR1 MDHEN, CDR2 SYDVKM. The CDR3 runs to 13 residues. Here the CDR3 DNA reads TGTGCCAGCAGTGAAGCCTTGACTCCCACCCAGTACTTC. Its protein product is CASSEALTPTQYF.

This chain joins TRBV6-4 and TRBJ1-1; 11 bases fit TRBD1. Germline V CDR1 and CDR2: MRHNA, SNTAGT. J gave up 5 bases and V 4 bases, and 3 bases lay outside the gene matches. The CDR3 has 14 residues. For the CDR3, the DNA is TGTGCCAGCAGTGTAGGGACAGGGGGGACTGAAGCTTTCTTT. This encodes CASSVGTGGTEAFF.

The J gene is TRBJ2-7, the V gene TRBV6-5; the match to TRBD1 covers 9 bases. Per the germline V gene, CDR1 is MNHEY and CDR2 is SVGAGI. The CDR3 covers 15 residues. V lost 5 bases to trimming and J lost 7 bases; unmatched junction nucleotides: 12. The CDR3 protein is CASSKSYRGLGEQYF. Written as DNA, the CDR3 is TGTGCCAGCAGTAAATCTTACAGGGGGCTAGGGGAGCAGTACTTC.

The V and J genes are TRBV6-1 and TRBJ1-6, with 9 bases matching TRBD1. The germline V gene encodes CDR1 MNHNS and CDR2 SASEGT. The CDR3 loop spans 15 amino acids. With 2 bases clipped from V and 8 bases from J, the junction kept 4 bases outside the gene matches. Here the CDR3 DNA reads TGTGCCAGCAGTGAACCGGGACAGGGTTATTCACCCCTCCACTTT. Translating it yields CASSEPGQGYSPLHF.

This chain joins TRBV30 and TRBJ1-1; 7 nucleotides match TRBD1. The CDR3 runs 13 residues. CDR1 and CDR2 (germline): GTSNPN, SVGIG (reference sequence). After removal of 4 bases from V and 11 bases from J, the junction contained 13 bases not matched to a gene. The DNA for the CDR3 is TGTGCCTGGAACAGGGACAGTCCCGACTGGGCTTTCTTT. As protein: CAWNRDSPDWAFF.

The V and J genes are TRBV28 and TRBJ2-1; 9 nucleotides agree with TRBD2. CDR1 and CDR2 (germline): MDHEN, SYDVKM. V dropped 7 bases and J dropped 3; count of bases not matched to a gene: 7. The CDR3 is 15 amino acids. The chain's CDR3 is CASTQASGDYNEQFF. The CDR3 bases are TGTGCCAGCACCCAGGCTAGCGGGGACTACAATGAGCAGTTCTTC.

This clone was seen a single time. The chain links TRBV5-1 to TRBJ2-7; perhaps TRBD1 as D (7 bases). The ends were cut back, 0 bases at V and 0 bases at J, with 13 bases in the middle. The CDR3 contains 16 residues. Per germline, CDR1 SGHRS and CDR2 YFSETQ. The CDR3 loop is CASSLARGASSYEQYF. The CDR3, as DNA: TGCGCCAGCAGCTTGGCCAGGGGGGCCAGCTCCTACGAGCAGTACTTC.

The chain has TRBV4-1 and TRBJ2-3; 11 bases map to TRBD1. The germline CDR1 and CDR2 sequences are MGHRA and YSYEKL. The CDR3 has 14 residues. V shed 4 bases, J shed 3 bases, and the junction held 0 bases outside the gene matches. The CDR3: CASSRDRGTDTQYF. DNA for the CDR3: TGCGCCAGCAGCCGGGACAGGGGGACAGATACGCAGTATTTT.

This clone was seen just once. The rearrangement links TRBV27 to TRBJ2-7; 9 bases match TRBD1. This CDR3 has 15 residues. CDR1 and CDR2 (germline): MNHEY, SMNVEV (reference sequence). The CDR3 DNA sequence: TGTGCTAGTCAGATTAGGACAGGGGCGTTCTACGAGCAGTACTTC. Translated, it gives CASQIRTGAFYEQYF.

This rearrangement joins TRBV28 to TRBJ1-1; TRBD1 is a possible D gene (6 bases). This CDR3 contains 16 residues. Germline V gene sequence: CDR1 MDHEN, CDR2 SYDVKM. V lost 4 bases to trimming and J lost 0 bases, with 15 bases between them. The CDR3, as DNA: TGTGCCAGCAGTTCCTCGGGACATGGGATGAACACTGAAGCTTTCTTT. It codes for CASSSSGHGMNTEAFF.

The chain joins TRBV7-7 to TRBJ1-1; D remains ambiguous. The CDR3 runs 13 residues. V lost 5 bases to trimming and J lost 0 bases, with 7 bases between them. Germline V gene sequence: CDR1 SSHAT, CDR2 FNYEAQ (reference sequence). The CDR3 reads CASSLQMNTEAFF. CDR3 sequence (DNA): TGTGCCAGCAGCCTACAGATGAACACTGAAGCTTTCTTT. The complete variable domain, with remaining parts taken from reference TRBV7-7 and TRBJ1-1, reads GAGVSQSPRYKVTKRGQDVTLRCDPISSHATLYWYQQALGQGPEFLTYFNYEAQPDKSGLPSDRFSAERPEGSISTLTIQRTEQRDSAMYRCASSLQMNTEAFFGQGTRLTVV.

CDR3 region: CASSTYRGSNYGYTF. CDR3 nucleotides: TGTGCCAGCAGTACCTACAGGGGCTCTAACTATGGCTACACCTTC. The rearrangement links TRBV27 to TRBJ1-2, with TRBD1 matching over 7 bases. This CDR3 has 15 amino acids. V shed 5 bases, J shed 0 bases, and the junction held 6 bases outside the gene matches. The germline CDR1 and CDR2 sequences are MNHEY and SMNVEV (reference sequence).

This clone was seen once. This sequence joins TRBV28 and TRBJ1-5; tentatively, D is TRBD1 (6 bases). The CDR3 totals 14 residues. V was cut by 5 bases and J by 2 bases, with 10 bases left in between. Germline V gives CDR1 MDHEN, CDR2 SYDVKM. In nucleotides, the CDR3 is TGTGCCAGCAGTCCCAGGGGAGGCAATCAGCCCCAGCATTTT. Encoded protein: CASSPRGGNQPQHF.

This chain links TRBV7-9 with TRBJ2-1; TRBD2 aligns across 12 bases. The CDR3 sequence is 16 residues long. V dropped 5 bases and J dropped 5; count of bases not matched to a gene: 7. CDR1 and CDR2 from the germline V gene are SEHNR and FQNEAQ (reference sequence). The CDR3 sequence is CASSPGTSGLNNEQFF. CDR3 DNA sequence: TGTGCCAGCAGCCCCGGGACTAGCGGGCTAAACAATGAGCAGTTCTTC.

The CDR3 is CASSSTIRIYEQYF. CDR3 nucleotides: TGTGCCAGCAGCTCGACAATCAGGATCTACGAGCAGTACTTC. The chain carries TRBV7-9 and TRBJ2-7; D gene unclear. Trimming pared 4 bases from V and 3 bases from J, leaving 13 bases between. From germline, CDR1 is SEHNR and CDR2 FQNEAQ (reference sequence). The CDR3 contains 14 residues. Looking up the rest from reference TRBV7-9 and TRBJ2-7 gives the full variable domain: DTGVSQNPRHKITKRGQNVTFRCDPISEHNRLYWYRQTLGQGPEFLTYFQNEAQLEKSRLLSDRFSAERPKGSFSTLEIQRTEQGDSAMYLCASSSTIRIYEQYFGPGTRLTVT.

The chain uses TRBV5-4 and TRBJ1-1; 7 nucleotides match TRBD1. The germline V gene encodes CDR1 SGHNT and CDR2 YYREEE (reference sequence). The length of the CDR3 is 15 residues. J was trimmed by 5 bases and V by 2 bases; bases with no gene match: 9. This CDR3 reads CASSLRGRGRTEAFF. CDR3 nucleotide sequence: TGTGCCAGCAGCTTACGCGGTAGGGGGCGTACTGAAGCTTTCTTT.

CDR3 protein: CASSLMASGRGTDTQYF. CDR3 in DNA: TGTGCCAGCAGCTTAATGGCTAGCGGGAGGGGCACAGATACGCAGTATTTT. The rearrangement joins TRBV7-2 to TRBJ2-3; TRBD2 matches at 12 bases. CDR3 length: 17 amino acids. Germline CDR1 is SGHTA and CDR2 is FQGNSA. The J segment lost 1 base and the V segment lost 2 bases, leaving 4 bases of the junction unmatched.